This T cell receptor (beta chain) originates from a study of post-analysis software for immune sequencing data. Background on the study: Secondary progressive, relapsing-remitting and progressive-relapsing multiple sclerosis were among the included disease courses.

Comment on this clonotype: Antigen: not known.

V was shortened by 1 base and J by 3 bases, with 9 bases between the two germline ends. Per the germline V gene, CDR1 is LNHNV and CDR2 is YYDKDF (reference sequence). The CDR3 sequence is 15 residues long. Regarding the study as a whole: Significantly decreased normalized Chao1 diversity was recorded for multiple sclerosis patients relative to controls. Pronounced co-clustering by F measure was evident among identically batched samples. The study found TRBV5-6, TRBV5-1 and TRBV20-1 among about five TRBV segments more frequent in patients than controls.

Each TCR beta cDNA library carried unique molecular identifiers. Input populations of roughly 0.95 to 10 million T cells gave rise to roughly 500,000 cDNA molecules. TCRdb processed the PCR reads anew with MiXCR; each CDR3 protein has one entry. The repertoire has 350,000 to 450,000 distinct CDR3 sequences, less than 40% of them found once; the top ten carry over 10%. V gene TRBV15 combines with J gene TRBJ1-4; D perhaps matches TRBD1 (5 bases). This TCR was recovered from a girl aged 10 to 17 with multiple sclerosis. What was sequenced was blood. CDR3 loop: CATSRAWGSNEKLFF. CDR3 coding DNA: TGTGCCACCAGCAGAGCCTGGGGCTCTAATGAAAAACTGTTTTTT.